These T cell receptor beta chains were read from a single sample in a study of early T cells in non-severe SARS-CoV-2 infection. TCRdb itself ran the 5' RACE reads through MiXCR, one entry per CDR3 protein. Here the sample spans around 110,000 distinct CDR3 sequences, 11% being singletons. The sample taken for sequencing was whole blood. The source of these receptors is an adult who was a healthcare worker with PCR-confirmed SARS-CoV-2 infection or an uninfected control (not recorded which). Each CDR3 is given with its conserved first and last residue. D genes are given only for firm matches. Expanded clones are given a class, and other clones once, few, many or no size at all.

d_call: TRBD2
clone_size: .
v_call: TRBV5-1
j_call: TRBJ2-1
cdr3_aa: CASSLVGLAGSYNEQFF
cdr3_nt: TGCGCCAGCAGCTTGGTAGGACTAGCGGGGTCCTACAATGAGCAGTTCTTC

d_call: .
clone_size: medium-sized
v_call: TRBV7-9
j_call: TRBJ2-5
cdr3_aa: CASSLLGETQYF
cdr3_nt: TGTGCCAGCAGCTTATTAGGCGAGACCCAGTACTTC

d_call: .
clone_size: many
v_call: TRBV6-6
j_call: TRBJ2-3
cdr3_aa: CASSQGTPEATDTQYF
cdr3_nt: TGTGCCAGCAGTCAGGGTACTCCGGAGGCCACAGATACGCAGTATTTT

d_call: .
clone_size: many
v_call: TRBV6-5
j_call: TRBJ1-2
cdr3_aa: CASSYSELSYGYTF
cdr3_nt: TGTGCCAGCAGTTACTCTGAGTTGAGCTATGGCTACACCTTC

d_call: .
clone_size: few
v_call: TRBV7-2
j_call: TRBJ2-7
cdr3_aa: CASSARDGTYEQYF
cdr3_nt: TGTGCCAGCAGCGCCCGGGACGGAACCTACGAGCAGTACTTC

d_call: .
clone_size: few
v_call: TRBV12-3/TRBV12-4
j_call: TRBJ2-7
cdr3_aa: CASSFAYEQYF
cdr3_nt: TGTGCCAGCAGTTTCGCCTACGAGCAGTACTTC

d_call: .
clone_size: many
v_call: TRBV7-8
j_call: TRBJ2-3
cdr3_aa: CASSLARPDTQYF
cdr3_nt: TGTGCCAGCAGCTTAGCGAGGCCAGATACGCAGTATTTT

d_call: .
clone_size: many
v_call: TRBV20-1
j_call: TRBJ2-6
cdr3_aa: CSARAESGANVLTF
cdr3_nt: TGCAGTGCTAGGGCGGAATCTGGGGCCAACGTCCTGACTTTC

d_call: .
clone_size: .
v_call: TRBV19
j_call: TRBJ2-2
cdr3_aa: CASSISVYTGELFF
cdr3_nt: TGTGCCAGTAGTATCTCAGTTTACACCGGGGAGCTGTTTTTT

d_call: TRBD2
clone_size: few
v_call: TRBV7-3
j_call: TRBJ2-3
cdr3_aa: CASSAQINSGQITDTQYF
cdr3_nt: TGTGCCAGCAGCGCCCAAATTAATAGCGGGCAAATCACAGATACGCAGTATTTT

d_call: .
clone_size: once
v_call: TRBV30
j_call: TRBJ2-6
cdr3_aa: CAWGHSGANVLTF
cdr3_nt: TGTGCCTGGGGACACTCTGGGGCCAACGTCCTGACTTTC

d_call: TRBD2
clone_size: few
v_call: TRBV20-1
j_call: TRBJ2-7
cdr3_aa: CSPTRGRVYEQYF
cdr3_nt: TGCAGTCCGACCCGCGGGAGGGTCTACGAGCAGTACTTC

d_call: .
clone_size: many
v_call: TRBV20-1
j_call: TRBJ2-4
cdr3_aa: CSARQALAKNIQYF
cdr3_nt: TGCAGTGCAAGACAGGCATTAGCCAAAAACATTCAGTACTTC

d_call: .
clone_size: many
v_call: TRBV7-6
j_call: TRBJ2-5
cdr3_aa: CASSFGHQETQYF
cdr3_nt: TGTGCCAGCAGCTTTGGGCACCAAGAGACCCAGTACTTC